This T cell receptor beta chain was observed in a study of Graves' ophthalmopathy and Graves' hyperthyroidism. Per germline, CDR1 MDHEN and CDR2 SYDVKM. J lost 0 bases, V lost 5 bases, and 10 bases had no gene match. CDR3 length: 18 amino acids. Enrollment excluded any patients with other autoimmune diseases, uncontrolled infections, pregnancy or lactation. Diagnosis relied on clinical symptoms, serum thyroxine, TRAb, thyroid ultrasound and orbital computed tomography. This clonotype has at least ten counts. The sequenced template was RNA, covering the TCR beta CDR3 region. Amplification began with first-round RT-PCR using HTBI primers, then second-round multiplex PCR was performed. One entry per CDR3 protein, called by TCRdb with MiXCR from the multiplex PCR reads. The sample comprises around 340,000 distinct CDR3 sequences, 17% of which are singletons, and roughly an eighth rests with the top ten.

What was sequenced was peripheral blood. The receptor comes from an adult man with Graves' ophthalmopathy. V gene TRBV28 combines with J gene TRBJ2-7, with 13 bases aligning to TRBD2. The DNA of the CDR3 is TGTGCCAGCAGTCAACCCGGGACTAGCGGGGCCCGCTCCTACGAGCAGTACTTC. This sequence encodes CASSQPGTSGARSYEQYF.